Given below is one T cell receptor beta chain in context. The antigen remains undetermined. Both 60 Vbeta primers and 13 Jbeta primers went into the PCR. The repertoire was sequenced with immunoSEQ multiplex PCR; TCRdb's copy has only in-frame clones and lacks some. This sample yields about 85,000 clones, of which over 75% are seen a single time; roughly 2% belongs to the top ten. This sample was included in a study of cytomegalovirus exposure and HLA in healthy donors. Findings and limits, study-wide: Earlier analysis yielded a pattern in which most TCR beta V segments were productive about 87% or about 30% of the time. Association of a missense DCLRE1C variant with TCR beta V- and J-gene trimming was reported in a later analysis. There was a cluster of highly shared sequence variants that was likely a sequencing artifact.

This TCR was sampled from a boy under 18 in good health and CMV-seronegative. The sequenced material came from PBMCs.

DNA for the CDR3: TGTGCCAGCAGCTTAGGGGCTCCTCATAATTCACCCCTCCACTTT. Translated, it gives CASSLGAPHNSPLHF. The chain employs TRBV7-2 and TRBJ1-6; no definite D call. The CDR3 length is 15 residues. Germline-derived CDR1 and CDR2 are SGHTA and FQGNSA. Trimming took off 1 base at V and 5 bases at J, with 9 bases between the two ends.